This TCR beta chain was captured in a study of blood T cell repertoires in COVID-19. Study at large: Samples taken during acute and convalescent COVID-19 were collected in the United States, Italy and Spain. The analysed material was cDNA or gDNA that came from T cells, B-cell-depleted T cells, or PBMCs.

Germline V gives CDR1 MNHEY, CDR2 SVGAGI. The V end was cut by 7 bases, the J end by 2 bases, with 15 bases between. The CDR3 has 15 amino acids. How the authors handled the data: Reference gene primer amplification gave estimated nucleated cell counts. Method: immunoSEQ multiplex PCR; TCRdb's copy keeps in-frame clones and lacks some. V, J and clone size reflect that table, while D and trimming were determined from the DNA. The sample consists of about 98,000 clones, approximately 80% of them appearing once. The chain is built from TRBV6-5 and TRBJ2-1; D is perhaps TRBD2 (6 bases). This clonotype was sampled from a man between 60 and 75 years old with active or convalescent COVID-19. Specimen: peripheral blood. This CDR3 is CASTLRLGAYNEQFF. CDR3 DNA sequence: TGTGCCAGCACCCTACGACTAGGAGCCTACAATGAGCAGTTCTTC.